This record concerns one T cell receptor beta chain sequence. Its antigen remains undetermined. No much larger clonotype is one base removed from it; base qualities were not supplied. The data originate from a study of T cells in tumors after PD-1 blockade (dated by TCRdb to about 2019). Turning to the overall study: Prior checkpoint blockade, systemic immunosuppressant use, and recent radiotherapy or other anti-cancer therapy within 4 weeks were grounds for patient exclusion. Patients were treated with either pembrolizumab 200 mg every 3 weeks or cemiplimab 350 mg every 2 weeks. Ongoing daily vismodegib 150 mg was also given to a subset of patients during anti-PD-1 treatment. An average of roughly 25,000 TCR templates (range about 550-100,000) and under 6,500 unique clonotypes was obtained for tumor samples, about 20-fold deeper than single-cell TCR sequencing. The study performed paired single-cell RNA and TCR sequencing on site-matched tumors from BCC or SCC patients before and after anti-PD-1 therapy. RECIST version 1.1 was the standard used to evaluate clinical response. Results the study describes overall, beyond this receptor: The source of novel T cell clones was not identified and could include lymphoid organs or rare unexpanded clones within the tumor or its periphery. Exhausted CD8+ clones expanded after therapy were mostly novel clonotypes undetected pre-treatment, suggesting clonal replacement rather than reinvigoration of pre-existing clones. Roughly 41% of tumor TCR clonotypes were detected in blood, and some novel exhausted tumor clones were observed in pre-treatment blood, which was taken as suggesting peripheral recruitment. In squamous cell carcinoma, roughly 48% of expanded exhausted clones were novel versus about 30% of other expanded CD8+ clones. Clonal replacement appeared only between pre- and post-treatment samples, not between two pre-treatment samples, arguing against biopsy timing or location artifacts.

Sample time point, as interpreted from the label and publication: before anti-PD-1 therapy. Site-matched tumor biopsies were taken from the same primary tumor before and after PD-1 blockade. For bulk TCRbeta sequencing, genomic DNA was extracted from tumor biopsies or peripheral blood, and input amounts ranged from roughly 550 ng to 6,500 ng. Leftover biopsy material went through bulk TCRbeta sequencing, with the goal of boosting sensitivity for rare clonotypes relative to single-cell TCR sequencing. All patients had histologically proven advanced or metastatic basal or squamous cell carcinoma and were poor candidates for surgical resection. Serial tumor biopsies were taken during anti-PD-1 treatment from the 4 patients comprising the squamous cell carcinoma cohort. Fresh biopsies were taken from the primary tumor site, and part of the biopsy material was kept in RNAlater for exome and bulk TCR sequencing.

Including cysteine and phenylalanine, the CDR3 has 15 amino acids. Solely the CDR3 DNA is kept, with 45 bases framed from the first base. The trim is 6 bases for V and 4 bases for J, with a gap of 18 bases between the germline ends. CDR1 is given as MDHEN and CDR2 as SYDVKM, both from the germline V gene. Deep TCRbeta sequencing was performed with the immunoSEQ platform. As for the original processing: For further analysis, only productive rearrangements were exported out of the immunoSEQ Analyzer. Clones with significant expansion or contraction between timepoints were called with a two-sided binomial test at Bonferroni-corrected P below 0.01. Bulk TCRbeta clonotypes were assigned T cell phenotypes by matching to single-cell RNA+TCR-seq clones sharing the same TCRbeta sequence. Clone enrichment in tumor was computed as tumor frequency divided by PBMC frequency from bulk TCR sequencing. TCRs were sorted with GLIPH into specificity groups, meaning clusters of distinct TCRs that share CDR3 motifs and likely recognize common antigens. The table was pulled from immuneACCESS by TCRdb, which kept in-frame rearrangements only. Such tables lose some clones; where checked, under half of the loss comes from unresolved V genes, and the rest has no known cause. That table gives V, J and clone size, and the DNA gave D and trimming. The sample table shows around 12,000 clones, and around 68% are seen once. The ten largest account for more than 25% of the sample.

The V and J segments used are TRBV28 and TRBJ2-5, and possibly TRBD2, on 7 matching bases. This TCR was recovered from a human donor with cutaneous squamous cell carcinoma. The sequences come from tumor tissue, collected before anti-PD-1 treatment. The DNA sequence is as follows: TGTGCCAGCAGGACGGGGGGCGGGAGTCGAGAGACCCAGTACTTC. This translates into CASRTGGGSRETQYF.